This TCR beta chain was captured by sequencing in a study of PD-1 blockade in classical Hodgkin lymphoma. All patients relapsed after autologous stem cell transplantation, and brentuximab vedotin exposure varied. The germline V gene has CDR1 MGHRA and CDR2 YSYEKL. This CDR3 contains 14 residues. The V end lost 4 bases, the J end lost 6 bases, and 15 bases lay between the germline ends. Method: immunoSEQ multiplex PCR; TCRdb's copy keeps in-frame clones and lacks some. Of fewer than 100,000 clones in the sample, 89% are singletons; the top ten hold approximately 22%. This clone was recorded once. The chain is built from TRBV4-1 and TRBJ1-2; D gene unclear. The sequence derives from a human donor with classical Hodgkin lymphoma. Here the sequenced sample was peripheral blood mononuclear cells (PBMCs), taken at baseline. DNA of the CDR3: TGCGCCAGCAGCCTACCCGCTGTGGTGAATGGCTACACCTTC. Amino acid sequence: CASSLPAVVNGYTF.